The clone carrying this TCR beta chain was observed a handful of times. This sample stems from a study of PD-L1 blockade in urothelial cancer. The wider study: A median of roughly 150,000 T cells was found in the blood samples.

Time point reported: peripheral blood 6 weeks after treatment start. The method was immunoSEQ multiplex PCR; TCRdb's version includes in-frame clones alone and lacks a portion of them. The sample carries 45,000 to 60,000 clones, 70% to 90% recorded once. The CDR3 totals 16 residues. Trimming at V came to 7 bases and at J to 0 bases, leaving 9 bases not matched to a gene. Germline V gene lookup returns CDR1 SGHRS and CDR2 YFSETQ. The clonotype comes from a man aged 55 to 70 with urothelial cancer. J is TRBJ1-1 and V is TRBV5-1, with 10 bases identical to TRBD1. Material: PBMCs, obtained around atezolizumab (anti-PD-L1) treatment. For the CDR3, the DNA is TGCGCCAGCGTTGGACAGGGGGTCTTGATGAACACTGAAGCTTTCTTT. Translation gives CASVGQGVLMNTEAFF.